The 23 T cell receptor beta chains below come from one sample, sequenced in a study of T cell repertoires in cytomegalovirus infection. TCRdb reprocessed the reads with MiXCR, giving one entry per CDR3 protein. The sample records about a million distinct CDR3 sequences, around a third being singletons. The antigens of these receptors remain unknown. The specimen was cultured CD8+ T cells from PBMCs, collected from culture after CMV antigen stimulation. Receptors were obtained from a human donor in good health (CMV status not recorded). Some clones in this sample may be carry-over from other donors' samples.

CDR3 nucleotides: TGTGCCAGCAGTGTAGACAGGGGGCACCATAACTATGGCTACACCTTC. Its translation is CASSVDRGHHNYGYTF. The rearrangement joins TRBV2 to TRBJ1-2; 10 positions agree with TRBD1. CDR1 is SNHLY, CDR2 FYNNEI, per germline. V trimming: 4 bases; J trimming: 1 base; junction bases outside the gene matches: 6. CDR3 length equals 16 residues.

The gene calls are TRBV20-1 and TRBJ2-4, with D maybe TRBD1 (5 bases). The CDR3 loop spans 12 amino acids. Germline V gene lookup returns CDR1 DFQATT and CDR2 SNEGSKA (reference sequence). Trimming pared 4 bases from V and 10 bases from J, leaving 14 bases between. The CDR3 bases are TGCAGTGCTATTGAGACAGAGGTGATTCAGTACTTC. Encoded protein: CSAIETEVIQYF.

V usage is TRBV4-1 and J usage is TRBJ2-7; 10 bases agree with TRBD1. The CDR3 consists of 16 residues. V lost 1 base to trimming and J lost 5 bases; unmatched junction nucleotides: 8. Germline V lookup: CDR1 MGHRA, CDR2 YSYEKL. Written as DNA, the CDR3 is TGCGCCAGCAGCCAAGTTCTCCCTGACAGGGGGCACGAGCAGTACTTC. It specifies CASSQVLPDRGHEQYF.

This clonotype has at least ten counts. The CDR3 here is CASSPYAPQGPNDYGYTF. The DNA of the CDR3 is TGTGCCAGCAGCCCTTATGCCCCACAGGGACCAAATGACTATGGCTACACCTTC. The rearrangement links TRBV7-2 to TRBJ1-2; perhaps TRBD1 as D (6 bases). The germline V and J ends were trimmed by 5 bases and 3 bases, with 25 bases remaining between them. The CDR3 is made up of 18 amino acids. Germline loops: CDR1 SGHTA, CDR2 FQGNSA. The full variable domain, its missing parts supplied by reference TRBV7-2 and TRBJ1-2, is GAGVSQSPSNKVTEKGKDVELRCDPISGHTALYWYRQSLGQGLEFLIYFQGNSAPDKSGLPSDRFSAERTGGSVSTLTIQRTQQEDSAVYLCASSPYAPQGPNDYGYTFGSGTRLTVV.

This clonotype was counted between two and nine times. This chain joins TRBV7-9 and TRBJ2-1, with D perhaps assigned TRBD1 or TRBD2 (7 bases each). The CDR3 runs to 15 residues. The germline CDR1 and CDR2 sequences are SEHNR and FQNEAQ (reference sequence). V was trimmed by 5 bases and J by 16 bases, leaving 27 bases between them. The CDR3 reads CASSQPSVSGGANFF. The CDR3 DNA is TGTGCCAGCAGCCAACCCTCCGTATCAGGGGGGGCCAACTTCTTC.

This sequence joins TRBV7-6 and TRBJ2-3; 9 bases agree with TRBD2. The CDR3 extends over 15 amino acids. The V gene's germline CDR1 is SGHVS and CDR2 FNYEAQ. Germline trimming cut 1 base from V and 3 bases from J; bases unmatched to any gene: 2. The CDR3 DNA sequence: TGTGCCAGCAGCTTAGATGGACTAGCGACAGATACGCAGTATTTT. Amino acids: CASSLDGLATDTQYF.

The chain links TRBV6-6 to TRBJ2-7; D remains ambiguous. This CDR3 spans 12 amino acids. The V end lost 4 bases, the J end lost 5 bases, and 9 bases lay between the germline ends. Germline-derived CDR1 and CDR2 are MNHNY and SVGAGI (reference sequence). The chain's CDR3 is CASSFELHEQYF. As DNA, the CDR3 is TGTGCCAGCAGTTTCGAGCTCCACGAGCAGTACTTC.

The chain links TRBV7-2 to TRBJ1-2; 8 nucleotides agree with TRBD1. Trimming cost V 8 bases and J 9 bases; bases outside gene matches: 14. This CDR3 contains 14 residues. The germline CDR1 and CDR2 sequences are SGHTA and FQGNSA. The CDR3 DNA sequence: TGTGCCAGCGTCCCAACGGGGACAGGTGAAAGCTACACCTTC. This gives the protein CASVPTGTGESYTF.

This clonotype was counted a few times. The chain couples TRBV5-1 to TRBJ1-5; a weak D match, TRBD1 (5 bases). V was shortened by 4 bases and J by 7 bases, with 18 bases between the two germline ends. This CDR3 region has 15 residues. Germline CDR1 SGHRS, CDR2 YFSETQ. CDR3 coding DNA: TGCGCCAGCAGCCCCGGAGGGGAGACTAACCAGCCCCAGCATTTT. It encodes CASSPGGETNQPQHF. The entire variable domain, with the rest obtained from reference TRBV5-1 and TRBJ1-5, is as follows: KAGVTQTPRYLIKTRGQQVTLSCSPISGHRSVSWYQQTPGQGLQFLFEYFSETQRNKGNFPGRFSGRQFSNSRSEMNVSTLELGDSALYLCASSPGGETNQPQHFGDGTRLSIL.

V and J are TRBV6-2 or TRBV6-3 and TRBJ1-2; D remains unclear. Germline assignment: CDR1 MNHEY and CDR2 SVGEGT. V lost 8 bases and J 5 bases, leaving 12 bases between the germline ends. The CDR3 consists of 12 residues. The CDR3 bases are TGTGCCAGCCGACCCGGAGGATATGGCTACACCTTC. It encodes CASRPGGYGYTF.

Turning to this clonotype: Possible read error: a much larger clone is one base away. The chain combines TRBV7-2 with TRBJ2-5; a weak D match, TRBD1 (5 bases). Trimming stripped 7 bases from V and 2 bases from J, with 11 bases between. In germline, CDR1 is SGHTA, CDR2 FQGNSA. The CDR3 has 13 residues. The CDR3 bases are TGTACCAGCACCACAGGCCAGCAAGAGACCCAGTACTTC. The encoded protein is CTSTTGQQETQYF.

The V and J genes are TRBV2 and TRBJ1-6; TRBD1 is a possible D gene (5 bases). Trimming took off 2 bases at V and 3 bases at J, with 20 bases between the two ends. This CDR3 is 19 amino acids long. Germline lookup yields CDR1 SNHLY and CDR2 FYNNEI. In DNA, the CDR3 is TGTGCCAGCAGTGAATGGGGGGAGTCCGGCTCCCGCTATAATTCACCCCTCCACTTT. Protein product: CASSEWGESGSRYNSPLHF.

In its sample, this clonotype was seen many times. The V gene is TRBV7-9, the J gene TRBJ2-7; no clear D. CDR1 and CDR2 (germline): SEHNR, FQNEAQ (reference sequence). This CDR3 has 12 residues. Trimming pared 5 bases from V and 3 bases from J, leaving 8 bases between. The CDR3 sequence is CASSQRSYEQYF. CDR3 in DNA: TGTGCCAGCAGCCAACGGAGCTACGAGCAGTACTTC.

The chain is built from TRBV27 and TRBJ1-1; 7 bases fit TRBD1. Germline CDR1 reads MNHEY; CDR2 reads SMNVEV (reference sequence). V trimming: 5 bases; J trimming: 2 bases; junction bases outside the gene matches: 11. There are 16 residues in the CDR3. The CDR3 DNA reads TGTGCCAGCAGTACCGGGACAGCTCAATTCAACACTGAAGCTTTCTTT. It codes for CASSTGTAQFNTEAFF.

The chain recombines TRBV12-3 or TRBV12-4 with TRBJ1-2, with D possibly matching TRBD1 (5 bases). The length of the CDR3 is 16 residues. Between the trimmed V and J ends, which lost 6 bases and 4 bases, there was a span of 21 bases. The CDR3 region has the DNA TGTGCCAGCAGGGCCCCGGGGGAGGAGGGCATCTATGGCTACACCTTC. This gives the protein CASRAPGEEGIYGYTF.

This clonotype was counted only a few times. The rearrangement uses TRBV10-3 and TRBJ1-1, with unresolved D. The CDR3 covers 16 residues. From germline, CDR1 is ENHRY and CDR2 SYGVKD. The V gene lost 3 bases and the J gene lost 3 bases, with 17 bases spanning the gap. The CDR3 sequence is CAISEYMVFWDTEAFF. The CDR3 bases are TGTGCCATCAGTGAATATATGGTGTTTTGGGACACTGAAGCTTTCTTT.

This clonotype was observed a few times. The V and J genes are TRBV5-5 and TRBJ2-2; tentatively, D is TRBD1 or TRBD2 (5 bases each). V gave up 4 bases and J gave up 5 bases, with 12 bases separating them. Germline V gene data show CDR1 as SGHKS and CDR2 as YYEKEE (reference sequence). CDR3 length equals 14 residues. CDR3 amino acids: CASSPLEGTGELFF. CDR3 DNA sequence: TGTGCCAGCAGCCCCCTCGAGGGGACCGGGGAGCTGTTTTTT.

The chain uses TRBV6-8 and TRBJ2-1, with TRBD2 matching 14 bases. CDR3 length: 17 residues. V was clipped by 5 bases and J by 9 bases; unmatched bases: 12. Germline assignment: CDR1 MNHGY and CDR2 SAAAGT. CDR3 DNA: TGTGCCAGCAGTCCCGGACTAGCGGGGGGTTTCCTTCGTGAGCAGTTCTTC. Protein: CASSPGLAGGFLREQFF.

V and J are TRBV19 and TRBJ2-4; no firm D call. Germline V CDR1 and CDR2: LNHDA, SQIVND (reference sequence). The CDR3 is 16 residues long. V dropped 8 bases and J dropped 1 base, with 18 bases sitting between them. This CDR3 reads CASYGSSVGAKNIQYF. The CDR3 nucleotides are TGTGCCAGTTACGGGTCTTCAGTCGGGGCCAAAAACATTCAGTACTTC. Full variable domain (outside the CDR3, taken from reference TRBV19 and TRBJ2-4): DGGITQSPKYLFRKEGQNVTLSCEQNLNHDAMYWYRQDPGQGLRLIYYSQIVNDFQKGDIAEGYSVSREKKESFPLTVTSAQKNPTAFYLCASYGSSVGAKNIQYFGAGTRLSVL.

This clonotype was counted between two and nine times. This chain connects TRBV12-3 or TRBV12-4 to TRBJ2-1; no clear D. CDR3 length: 13 residues. The germline V and J ends were trimmed by 4 bases and 10 bases, with 14 bases remaining between them. The CDR3 region has the DNA TGTGCCAGCAGTTCCCCGTTCCTAGGGGAGCAGTTCTTC. Translating it yields CASSSPFLGEQFF.

On this clonotype: It may be a read error: a sequence one base away is much more abundant. The V call is TRBV7-6, the J call TRBJ2-7; possible D gene TRBD2, 6 bases. The CDR3 consists of 14 residues. V lost 3 bases, J lost 6 bases, and 15 bases lay in between. CDR1 and CDR2 (germline): SGHVS, FNYEAQ. The CDR3 reads CASSFRIGSSEQYF. Here the CDR3 DNA reads TGTGCCAGCAGCTTCCGAATCGGGAGTTCCGAGCAGTACTTC.

This clonotype was observed a few times. A junction boundary mismatches the germline segment, possibly from a read error. The J gene is TRBJ2-7, the V gene TRBV6-5; possible D gene TRBD2, 5 bases. This CDR3 has 13 amino acids. Germline V gives CDR1 MNHEY, CDR2 SVGAGI. CDR3 bases: TGTGCCAGCAGTTACTCGATGGCAGGAGGTTTAGACTTC. This codes for CASSYSMAGGLDF.

This clonotype was observed at least ten times. The chain links TRBV7-8 to TRBJ2-1; tentatively, D is TRBD1 or TRBD2 (5 bases each). This CDR3 has 14 amino acids. CDR1 SGHVS and CDR2 FQNEAQ come from the germline V gene. Trimming cost V 3 bases and J 10 bases, with 16 bases left between them. CDR3 sequence (DNA): TGTGCCAGCAGCTTCTACCCGGGACCTCGGGAGCAGTTCTTC. Translated: CASSFYPGPREQFF.